The rows below give T cell receptor beta chains drawn from one sample of a study of OX40 agonist ivuxolimab in advanced cancers. Assay: immunoSEQ multiplex PCR; the TCRdb copy retains only in-frame clones and omits some. The sample has approximately 70,000 clones, over 85% seen once. The material sequenced was CD4+ or CD8+ T cells sorted from blood, taken in a trial of the OX40 agonist ivuxolimab. These receptors all come from an adult with an advanced solid tumor such as melanoma, head and neck, liver or kidney cancer. The CDR3 runs from the conserved cysteine through the conserved F or W. Fields, in order: clone size, D gene, V gene, J gene, CDR3 DNA, CDR3 protein. A D gene is named only where the DNA matches it firmly. Clone size, where shown, is once, few, many, or a class for clones that have expanded.

clone_size: .
d_call: TRBD2
v_call: TRBV2
j_call: TRBJ2-7
cdr3_nt: TGTGCCAGCACCGGGACTACTTTAACGGGCGAGCAGTACTTC
cdr3_aa: CASTGTTLTGEQYF

clone_size: .
d_call: .
v_call: TRBV20-1
j_call: TRBJ2-5
cdr3_nt: TGCAGTTTCCGAGGGGAGGAGACCCAGTACTTC
cdr3_aa: CSFRGEETQYF

clone_size: .
d_call: TRBD1
v_call: TRBV7-7
j_call: TRBJ2-5
cdr3_nt: TGTGCTAGCAGCTTAGCCCCGGGACAGGGGGGACAAGAGACCCAGTACTTC
cdr3_aa: CASSLAPGQGGQETQYF

clone_size: .
d_call: TRBD1
v_call: TRBV25-1
j_call: TRBJ1-1
cdr3_nt: TGTGCCAGCAGTGATTCTAAGGGGGCGGGACGGTGGAACACTGAAGCTTTCTTT
cdr3_aa: CASSDSKGAGRWNTEAFF

clone_size: .
d_call: .
v_call: TRBV18
j_call: TRBJ2-2
cdr3_nt: TGTGCCAGCTCACCAGGCCGGGTCACCGGGGAGCTGTTTTTT
cdr3_aa: CASSPGRVTGELFF

clone_size: .
d_call: TRBD2
v_call: TRBV4-2
j_call: TRBJ2-2
cdr3_nt: TGTGCCAGCAGCCAAGAAACTAGCGGGAGGCGAGCCGGGGAGCTGTTTTTT
cdr3_aa: CASSQETSGRRAGELFF

clone_size: .
d_call: .
v_call: TRBV27
j_call: TRBJ2-6
cdr3_nt: TGTGCCAGCAGTTTTTCGGGTTTGATGAGGAGTTCTGGGGCCAACGTCCTGACTTTC
cdr3_aa: CASSFSGLMRSSGANVLTF

clone_size: .
d_call: .
v_call: TRBV9
j_call: TRBJ2-3
cdr3_nt: TGTGCCAGCACCAGAGACACAGATACGCAGTATTTT
cdr3_aa: CASTRDTDTQYF

clone_size: .
d_call: TRBD1
v_call: TRBV4-2
j_call: TRBJ1-2
cdr3_nt: TGTGCCAGCAGTGGGACAGGGGAAGCTGGCTACACCTTC
cdr3_aa: CASSGTGEAGYTF

clone_size: .
d_call: .
v_call: TRBV18
j_call: TRBJ2-5
cdr3_nt: TGTGCCAGCTCACCACTGGAAAGGTACTACCAAGAGACCCAGTACTTC
cdr3_aa: CASSPLERYYQETQYF

clone_size: once
d_call: .
v_call: TRBV2
j_call: TRBJ1-5
cdr3_nt: TGTGCCAGCAGTGTAAGCAATCAGCCCCAGCATTTT
cdr3_aa: CASSVSNQPQHF

clone_size: .
d_call: .
v_call: TRBV19
j_call: TRBJ2-1
cdr3_nt: TGTGCCAGTAGTAAGGGCCTGGGCGGAGGCTCCTACAATGAGCAGTTCTTC
cdr3_aa: CASSKGLGGGSYNEQFF

clone_size: .
d_call: .
v_call: TRBV2
j_call: TRBJ2-1
cdr3_nt: TGTGCCAGCAGTGACTACAATGAGCAGTTCTTC
cdr3_aa: CASSDYNEQFF

clone_size: .
d_call: TRBD1
v_call: TRBV28
j_call: TRBJ1-5
cdr3_nt: TGTGCCAGCGGCCAGACAGGGCGGAATCAGCCCCAGCATTTT
cdr3_aa: CASGQTGRNQPQHF

clone_size: .
d_call: .
v_call: TRBV19
j_call: TRBJ2-1
cdr3_nt: TGTGCCAGTAGTAGAGCGGAGTCCTACAATGAGCAGTTCTTC
cdr3_aa: CASSRAESYNEQFF

clone_size: .
d_call: .
v_call: TRBV28
j_call: TRBJ2-3
cdr3_nt: TGTGCCAGCAGTTTATCCAGGACTAGCACAGATACGCAGTATTTT
cdr3_aa: CASSLSRTSTDTQYF

clone_size: .
d_call: TRBD2
v_call: TRBV14
j_call: TRBJ2-1
cdr3_nt: TGTGCCAGCAGCGTTAATGCCTGGACTAGCGGACTACTTTACAATGAGCAGTTCTTC
cdr3_aa: CASSVNAWTSGLLYNEQFF

clone_size: once
d_call: .
v_call: TRBV11-3
j_call: TRBJ2-7
cdr3_nt: TGTGCCAGCAGCTTAGGGGGGACGGGGGCGTCCTACGAGCAGTACTTC
cdr3_aa: CASSLGGTGASYEQYF